This TCR beta chain was sequenced in a study of molecular identifiers for immune sequencing clone quantification. Background on the study: Naive CD8 RNA (around 20,000 or 99,000 cells) was divided into five aliquots, with four sequenced. General observations from the study: Clonotypes surpassing 20 RNA copies contained over 97% of effector molecules, versus under 1% in naive cells. Detection of one spiked Jurkat cell's TCR RNA reportedly worked in around 1 million naive cells.

The CDR3 spans 15 residues. Germline assignment: CDR1 SGHRS and CDR2 YFSETQ. Trimming took 0 bases from V and 4 from J, leaving 11 bases between them. Sorting selected naive CD8 T cells with a CD8+CD4-CCR7+CD45RA+ phenotype. TCRdb re-analysed the PCR reads in MiXCR, keeping a single row per CDR3 protein. The sample includes about 40,000 distinct CDR3 sequences, under 20% of them seen just once. With respect to this clonotype: Its antigen is unknown.

The sequence was obtained from a human donor in good health. Some libraries in this study had Jurkat cell RNA spiked in. This chain links TRBV5-1 with TRBJ2-1; a possible D gene is TRBD1 (5 bases). Sample: naive CD8+ T cells from blood, with Jurkat cell RNA spiked in. Subset specified: FACS-sorted CD8+CD4-CCR7+CD45RA+ naive T cells. The CDR3 region has the DNA TGCGCCAGCAGCTTGGGACAGCTGTTTTACAATGAGCAGTTCTTC. It is translated as CASSLGQLFYNEQFF.